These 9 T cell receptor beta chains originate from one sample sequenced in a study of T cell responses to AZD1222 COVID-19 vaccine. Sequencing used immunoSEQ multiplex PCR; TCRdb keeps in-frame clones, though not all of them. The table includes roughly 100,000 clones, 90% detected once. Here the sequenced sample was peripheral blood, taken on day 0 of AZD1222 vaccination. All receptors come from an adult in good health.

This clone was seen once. This CDR3 reads CASSYGTGQSYEQYF. The CDR3, as DNA: TGTGCCAGCAGTTACGGGACAGGGCAATCCTACGAGCAGTACTTC. V usage is TRBV6-5 and J usage is TRBJ2-7; 9 bases align to TRBD1. CDR3 length: 15 amino acids. Trimming took 2 bases from V and 1 from J; bases not matched to a gene: 3. Germline V gives CDR1 MNHEY, CDR2 SVGAGI.

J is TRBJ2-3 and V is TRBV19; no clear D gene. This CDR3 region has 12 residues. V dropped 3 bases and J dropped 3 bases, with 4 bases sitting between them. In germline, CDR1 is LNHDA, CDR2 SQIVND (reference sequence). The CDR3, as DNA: TGTGCCAGTAGTATTGAGACAGATACGCAGTATTTT. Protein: CASSIETDTQYF.

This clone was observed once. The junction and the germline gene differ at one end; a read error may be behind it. Written as DNA, the CDR3 is TGTGCCAGCAGCTTCGCGGTCTCTGGAAACACCACATATTTT. As protein: CASSFAVSGNTTYF. This chain joins TRBV7-9 and TRBJ1-3; D is ambiguous. The CDR3 extends over 14 amino acids. From germline, CDR1 is SEHNR and CDR2 FQNEAQ (reference sequence).

For the CDR3, the DNA is TGTGCCAGCAGCCAAGTAGTTGCAGGGGTTAACTATGGCTACACCTTC. Protein: CASSQVVAGVNYGYTF. The rearrangement uses TRBV3-1 (or the pseudogene TRBV3-2) and TRBJ1-2; D might be TRBD1 (6 bases). Germline values: CDR1 LGHDT, CDR2 YNNKEL (reference sequence). Trimming cost V 1 base and J 1 base, with 13 bases left between them. This CDR3 region has 16 residues.

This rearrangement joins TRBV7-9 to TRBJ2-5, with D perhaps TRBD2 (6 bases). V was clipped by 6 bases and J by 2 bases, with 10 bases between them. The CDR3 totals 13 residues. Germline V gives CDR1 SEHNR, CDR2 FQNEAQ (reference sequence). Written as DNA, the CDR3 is TGTGCCAGCAGAGGGGCGGGGCAAGAGACCCAGTACTTC. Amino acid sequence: CASRGAGQETQYF.

The DNA of the CDR3 is TGTGCCAGCAGTTGGTGGGACAGGGTTAATGAAAAACTGTTTTTT. This gives the protein CASSWWDRVNEKLFF. The J gene is TRBJ1-4, the V gene TRBV28; 9 positions match TRBD1. The germline CDR1 and CDR2 sequences are MDHEN and SYDVKM. Losses at the gene ends were 4 bases for V and 4 bases for J; bases not matched to a gene: 4. This CDR3 is built from 15 residues.

The CDR3 sequence: CASSPVLWGIRDRVNSPLHF. The CDR3 DNA reads TGTGCCAGCTCACCCGTCCTGTGGGGGATACGGGACAGGGTGAATTCACCCCTCCACTTT. V is TRBV18 and J is TRBJ1-6; TRBD1 matches 9 bases. This CDR3 is 20 amino acids long. Germline lookup yields CDR1 KGHSH and CDR2 LQKENI. Trimming took 3 bases from V and 7 from J; bases not matched to a gene: 19.

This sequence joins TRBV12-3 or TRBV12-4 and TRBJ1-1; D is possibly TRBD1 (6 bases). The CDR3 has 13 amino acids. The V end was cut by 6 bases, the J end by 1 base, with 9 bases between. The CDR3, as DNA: TGTGCCAGCAGCCCGACAGGGAACACTGAAGCTTTCTTT. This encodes CASSPTGNTEAFF.

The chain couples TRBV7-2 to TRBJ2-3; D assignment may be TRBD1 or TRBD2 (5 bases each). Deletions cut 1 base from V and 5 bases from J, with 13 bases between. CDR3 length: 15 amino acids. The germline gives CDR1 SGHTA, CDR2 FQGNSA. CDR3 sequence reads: CASSLGGQGKDTQYF. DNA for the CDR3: TGTGCCAGCAGCTTAGGAGGGCAGGGAAAAGATACGCAGTATTTT.